The sequence of this T cell receptor beta chain was determined in a study of lymphopenia after photon versus proton radiotherapy. The repertoire was sequenced with immunoSEQ multiplex PCR; TCRdb's copy has only in-frame clones and lacks some. The sample contains about 49,000 clones, around 80% of which appear only once. The CDR3 loop spans 14 amino acids. CDR1 is SGHRS and CDR2 is YFSETQ in the germline V gene. Trimming took 3 bases from V and 1 from J, leaving 10 bases between them. Sequenced here: peripheral blood, sampled from a patient treated with photon-based radiotherapy. The genes are TRBV5-1 and TRBJ1-1, with a possible D match to TRBD1 (5 bases). This receptor was identified in a middle-aged man with gastric cancer. The CDR3 nucleotides are TGCGCCAGCAGCTACGACAGCTCGAACACTGAAGCTTTCTTT. The encoded protein is CASSYDSSNTEAFF.